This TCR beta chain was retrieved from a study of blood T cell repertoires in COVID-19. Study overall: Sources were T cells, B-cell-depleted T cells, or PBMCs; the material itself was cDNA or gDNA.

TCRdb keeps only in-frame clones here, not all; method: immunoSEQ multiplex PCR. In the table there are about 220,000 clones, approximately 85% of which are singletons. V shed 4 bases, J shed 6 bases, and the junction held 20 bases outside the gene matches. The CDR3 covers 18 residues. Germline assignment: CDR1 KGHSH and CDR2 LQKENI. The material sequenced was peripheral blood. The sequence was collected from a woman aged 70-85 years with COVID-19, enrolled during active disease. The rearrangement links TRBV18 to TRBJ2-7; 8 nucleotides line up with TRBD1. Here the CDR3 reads CASSQSDRGFMSVGEQYF. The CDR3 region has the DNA TGTGCCAGCTCACAATCAGACAGGGGTTTTATGTCGGTCGGCGAGCAGTACTTC. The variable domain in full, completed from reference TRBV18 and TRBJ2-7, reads NAGVMQNPRHLVRRRGQEARLRCSPMKGHSHVYWYRQLPEEGLKFMVYLQKENIIDESGMPKERFSAEFPKEGPSILRIQQVVRGDSAAYFCASSQSDRGFMSVGEQYFGPGTRLTVT.